The 23 T cell receptor beta chains below were found in one sample sequenced in a study of blood T cells in healthy people across ages. Combining a sample-barcoded 5' primer with a J-beta primer mix, a second PCR ran for roughly 7 to 12 cycles. One entry per CDR3 protein, called by TCRdb with MiXCR from the 5' RACE reads. The sample has about 290,000 distinct CDR3 sequences; 27% are singletons. Sequencing input: blood. These receptors were taken from an older woman in good health.

This clonotype was seen a few times. The chain joins TRBV9 to TRBJ1-2; D perhaps matches TRBD1 (6 bases). The CDR3 spans 15 residues. The germline V gene encodes CDR1 SGDLS and CDR2 YYNGEE. V lost 4 bases to trimming and J lost 4 bases, with 17 bases between them. CDR3 nucleotide sequence: TGTGCCAGCAGCACCAGACAGGTCTCGGCCTATGGCTACACCTTC. Translating it yields CASSTRQVSAYGYTF.

This clonotype was seen more than once but under ten times. The V and J genes are TRBV20-1 and TRBJ2-5; D gene unclear. The germline V gene has CDR1 DFQATT and CDR2 SNEGSKA (reference sequence). This CDR3 is built from 15 residues. V dropped 5 bases and J dropped 2 bases, with 18 bases sitting between them. CDR3 region: CSAQVGDRPQETQYF. CDR3 sequence (DNA): TGCAGTGCTCAAGTTGGTGATCGTCCTCAAGAGACCCAGTACTTC.

CDR3 nucleotides: TGCGCCAGCAGCTTGGGCACTAGCAAAAACGAGCAGTACTTC. Its translation is CASSLGTSKNEQYF. V usage is TRBV5-1 and J usage is TRBJ2-7, with D perhaps matching TRBD2 (6 bases). CDR1 and CDR2 (germline): SGHRS, YFSETQ. Trimming took 0 bases from V and 5 from J, leaving 12 bases between them. The CDR3 is 14 residues long.

The gene calls are TRBV18 and TRBJ1-6; 8 bases are shared with TRBD1. The CDR3 length is 19 residues. From germline, CDR1 is KGHSH and CDR2 LQKENI. V dropped 6 bases and J dropped 0; count of bases not matched to a gene: 13. The CDR3 reads CASSMVGQGRSSYNSPLHF. CDR3 nucleotides: TGTGCCAGCTCCATGGTCGGACAGGGCAGGAGCTCCTATAATTCACCCCTCCACTTT.

This clonotype has a count of ten or more. This chain links TRBV5-1 with TRBJ2-5; D call uncertain. V was trimmed by 3 bases and J by 1 base, leaving 13 bases between them. CDR1 is SGHRS and CDR2 is YFSETQ in the germline V gene. This CDR3 has 15 amino acids. Here the CDR3 DNA reads TGCGCCAGCAGCTCGGGCTACACCTCCCAAGAGACCCAGTACTTC. Protein sequence: CASSSGYTSQETQYF. The whole variable domain, remainder taken from reference TRBV5-1 and TRBJ2-5, is KAGVTQTPRYLIKTRGQQVTLSCSPISGHRSVSWYQQTPGQGLQFLFEYFSETQRNKGNFPGRFSGRQFSNSRSEMNVSTLELGDSALYLCASSSGYTSQETQYFGPGTRLLVL.

This clonotype has only a few counts. This rearrangement joins TRBV7-9 to TRBJ2-5; D is possibly TRBD1 or TRBD2 (6 bases each). The J call could be wrong; TRBJ2-7 is a better fit for the DNA end. Germline loops: CDR1 SEHNR, CDR2 FQNEAQ (reference sequence). This CDR3 is 14 amino acids long. The CDR3 here is CASSLELGGYEQYF. The DNA for the CDR3 is TGTGCCAGCAGCTTAGAGCTAGGGGGGTACGAGCAGTACTTC.

This clonotype was counted at least ten times. The V call is TRBV5-1, the J call TRBJ2-4; D is ambiguous. V dropped 1 base and J dropped 5 bases, with 13 bases sitting between them. Germline CDR1 and CDR2: SGHRS and YFSETQ. The CDR3 has 15 amino acids. CDR3 nucleotide sequence: TGCGCCAGCAGCTTGTTAGGTTCTGCGGAAAACATTCAGTACTTC. Translated, it gives CASSLLGSAENIQYF.

This chain connects TRBV7-3 to TRBJ2-1; D is unresolved. The CDR3 consists of 15 residues. V gave up 0 bases and J gave up 0 bases, with 6 bases separating them. CDR1 and CDR2 (germline): SGHTA, FQGTGA. CDR3 sequence reads: CASSLTPHSYNEQFF. The CDR3 region has the DNA TGTGCCAGCAGCTTAACGCCCCACTCCTACAATGAGCAGTTCTTC.

This chain links TRBV5-5 with TRBJ1-2; D gene ambiguous. The CDR3 is 15 residues long. Germline CDR1 reads SGHKS; CDR2 reads YYEKEE (reference sequence). V dropped 2 bases and J dropped 7 bases, with 18 bases sitting between them. This CDR3 is CASSFWLKDYGGYTF. The DNA of the CDR3 is TGTGCCAGCAGCTTCTGGCTGAAGGACTATGGTGGCTACACCTTC.

Concerning this clonotype: Germline and junction disagree at one end, which may indicate a read error. The chain carries TRBV29-1 and TRBJ2-6; 7 bases agree with TRBD1. The germline V gene encodes CDR1 SQVTM and CDR2 ANQGSEA. The CDR3 totals 16 residues. The DNA for the CDR3 is TGCAGCGCCCTAGGGGACAGCCGCTCTGGGACCAACGTCCTGACTTTC. Translating it yields CSALGDSRSGTNVLTF.

The chain recombines TRBV5-1 with TRBJ2-3; TRBD1 is a possible D gene (5 bases). V lost 1 base and J lost 9, with 18 bases in between. Germline V gene sequence: CDR1 SGHRS, CDR2 YFSETQ. CDR3 length: 15 amino acids. Here the CDR3 DNA reads TGCGCCAGCAGCTTGTCGGCAGGGATTAAAAGAACGCAGTATTTT. Translation gives CASSLSAGIKRTQYF.

This clonotype showed up just a few times. The J gene is TRBJ2-5, the V gene TRBV5-5; a possible D gene is TRBD2 (6 bases). The CDR3 is made up of 13 amino acids. Trimming removed 2 bases from V and 7 bases from J, with 12 bases in between. Germline loops: CDR1 SGHKS, CDR2 YYEKEE (reference sequence). The CDR3, as DNA: TGTGCCAGCAGCTTTCGGGAGTGGGGGACCCAGTACTTC. Translation: CASSFREWGTQYF.

This clonotype was detected ten times or more. The rearrangement uses TRBV20-1 and TRBJ2-5, with 8 bases matching TRBD1. CDR3 length equals 15 residues. Trimming removed 5 bases from V and 6 bases from J; junction bases left unmatched: 14. Germline values: CDR1 DFQATT, CDR2 SNEGSKA (reference sequence). The CDR3 sequence: CSAPNPGGEVKTQYF. CDR3 nucleotides: TGCAGTGCTCCCAACCCAGGGGGCGAGGTGAAGACCCAGTACTTC.

On this clonotype itself: A read error may account for a junction end that differs from germline. This chain joins TRBV6-4 and TRBJ1-1; tentative D call: TRBD1 (6 bases). The CDR3 has 11 residues. CDR1 and CDR2 from the germline V gene are MRHNA and SNTAGT. CDR3 loop: CASSDFGQLQF. The DNA of the CDR3 is TGTGCCAGCAGTGACTTCGGACAGCTCCAATTT.

The chain couples TRBV7-2 to TRBJ2-5; 9 positions agree with TRBD2. Looked up from germline, CDR1 is SGHTA and CDR2 is FQGNSA. V dropped 4 bases and J dropped 4; count of bases not matched to a gene: 7. CDR3 length: 15 residues. This chain's CDR3 is CASSSGLATRETQYF. The CDR3 bases are TGTGCCAGCAGCTCGGGACTAGCCACCCGAGAGACCCAGTACTTC. Using reference TRBV7-2 and TRBJ2-5 for the parts outside the CDR3, the full variable domain is GAGVSQSPSNKVTEKGKDVELRCDPISGHTALYWYRQSLGQGLEFLIYFQGNSAPDKSGLPSDRFSAERTGGSVSTLTIQRTQQEDSAVYLCASSSGLATRETQYFGPGTRLLVL.

The chain recombines TRBV2 with TRBJ2-2; TRBD1 aligns across 8 bases. The length of the CDR3 is 14 residues. The trim removed 6 bases at V and 5 bases at J, leaving 5 bases unmatched. Germline V CDR1 and CDR2: SNHLY, FYNNEI. CDR3 residues: CASSPGQVTGELFF. The CDR3 coding sequence is TGTGCCAGCAGCCCGGGACAGGTGACCGGGGAGCTGTTTTTT.

The chain carries TRBV6-2 or TRBV6-3 and TRBJ1-1, with 9 positions matching TRBD1. V was pared by 6 bases and J by 7 bases, with 3 bases of the junction left unmatched. The germline CDR1 and CDR2 sequences are MNHEY and SVGEGT. This CDR3 is built from 12 residues. The CDR3 nucleotides read TGTGCCAGCAGATCGGACAGGGGTGAAGCTTTCTTT. It yields the protein CASRSDRGEAFF.

This clonotype was observed a handful of times. The chain uses TRBV21-1 and TRBJ1-4; TRBD1, the table's D call, lacks a check against the DNA. TRBV21-1 is termed a pseudogene. The CDR3 has 16 residues. CDR3 residues: CASSALPGQFNEKLFF. The CDR3 nucleotides are TGTGCCAGCAGCGCCCTTCCGGGACAGTTTAATGAAAAACTGTTTTTT.

The rearrangement uses TRBV13 and TRBJ2-7, with unresolved D. V shed 3 bases and J shed 3 bases, with 12 bases lying between them. This CDR3 comprises 14 residues. Germline V CDR1 and CDR2: PRHDT, FYEKMQ (reference sequence). CDR3 residues: CASSFRGGDYEQYF. The DNA for the CDR3 is TGTGCCAGCAGCTTCCGTGGTGGAGACTACGAGCAGTACTTC.

This clonotype was seen more than once but under ten times. This chain uses TRBV6-6 with TRBJ1-1, with unresolved D. CDR1 and CDR2 from the germline V gene are MNHNY and SVGAGI (reference sequence). The V end lost 6 bases, the J end lost 4 bases, and 15 bases lay between the germline ends. The CDR3 is 14 amino acids. The CDR3: CASSKIPSGTEAFF. CDR3 sequence (DNA): TGTGCCAGCAGCAAAATCCCGTCGGGCACTGAAGCTTTCTTT.

The chain combines TRBV9 with TRBJ1-4; the match to TRBD1 covers 10 bases. The CDR3 length is 15 residues. CDR1 is SGDLS and CDR2 is YYNGEE in the germline V gene. The V gene end was trimmed by 2 bases and the J gene end by 7 bases; junction bases not matched to a gene: 5. The CDR3 protein is CASSVTGGASEKLFF. The CDR3 region has the DNA TGTGCCAGCAGCGTGACAGGGGGCGCTTCTGAAAAACTGTTTTTT.

This clonotype was observed many times. The genes are TRBV5-1 and TRBJ2-3; TRBD1 aligns across 7 bases. This CDR3 is 14 amino acids long. The germline CDR1 and CDR2 sequences are SGHRS and YFSETQ. The junction had 7 bases not matched to a gene; V was cut back by 4 bases and J by 5 bases. CDR3 region: CASSPGQAQDTQYF. In nucleotides, the CDR3 is TGCGCCAGCAGCCCCGGACAGGCCCAAGATACGCAGTATTTT.

This rearrangement joins TRBV3-1 to TRBJ2-2; maybe TRBD2 (6 bases). V dropped 8 bases and J dropped 3 bases, with 16 bases sitting between them. This CDR3 is 15 amino acids long. The germline CDR1 and CDR2 sequences are LGHDT and YNNKEL (reference sequence). In DNA form, the CDR3 reads TGTGCCAGCCGGACGGAGGGATTGGACACCGGGGAGCTGTTTTTT. It is translated as CASRTEGLDTGELFF.